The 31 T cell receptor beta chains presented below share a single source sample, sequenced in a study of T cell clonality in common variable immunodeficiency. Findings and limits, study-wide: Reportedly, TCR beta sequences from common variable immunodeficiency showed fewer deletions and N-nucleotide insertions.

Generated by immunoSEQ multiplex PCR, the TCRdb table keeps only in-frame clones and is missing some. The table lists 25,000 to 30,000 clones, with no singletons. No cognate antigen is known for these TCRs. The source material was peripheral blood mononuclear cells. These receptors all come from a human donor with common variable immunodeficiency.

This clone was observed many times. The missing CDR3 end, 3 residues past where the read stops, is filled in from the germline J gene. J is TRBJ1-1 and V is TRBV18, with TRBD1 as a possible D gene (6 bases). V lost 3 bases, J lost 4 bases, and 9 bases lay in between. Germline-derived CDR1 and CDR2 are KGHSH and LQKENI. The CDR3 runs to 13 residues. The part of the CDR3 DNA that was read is TGTGCCAGCTCACCTAAAGGGGGCACTGAA. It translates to CASSPKGGTE. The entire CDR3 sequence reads CASSPKGGTEAFF.

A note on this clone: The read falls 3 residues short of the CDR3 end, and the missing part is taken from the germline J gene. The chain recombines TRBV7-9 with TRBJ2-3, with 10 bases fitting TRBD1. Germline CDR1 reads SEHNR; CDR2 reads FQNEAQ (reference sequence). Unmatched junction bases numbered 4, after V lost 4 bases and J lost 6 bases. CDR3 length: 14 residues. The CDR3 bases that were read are TGTGCCAGCAGCTGGGACAGGGGAATCGATACG. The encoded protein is CASSWDRGIDT. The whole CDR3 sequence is CASSWDRGIDTQYF.

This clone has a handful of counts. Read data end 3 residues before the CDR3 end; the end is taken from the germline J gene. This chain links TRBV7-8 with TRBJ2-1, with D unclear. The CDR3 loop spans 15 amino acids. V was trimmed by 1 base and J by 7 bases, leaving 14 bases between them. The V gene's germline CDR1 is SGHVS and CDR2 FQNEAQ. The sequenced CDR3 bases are TGTGCCAGCAGCTTAGATGACGGCCGGCGGAATGAG. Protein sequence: CASSLDDGRRNE. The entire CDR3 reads CASSLDDGRRNEQFF.

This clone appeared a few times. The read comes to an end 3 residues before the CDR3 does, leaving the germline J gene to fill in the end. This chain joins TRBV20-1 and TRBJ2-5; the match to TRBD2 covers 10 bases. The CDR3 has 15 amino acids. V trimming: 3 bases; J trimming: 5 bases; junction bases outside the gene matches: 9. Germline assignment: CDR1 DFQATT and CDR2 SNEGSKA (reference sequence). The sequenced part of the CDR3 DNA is TGCAGTGCTAGGAACCAGCGGGGGGGAAAGGAGACC. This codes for CSARNQRGGKET. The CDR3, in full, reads CSARNQRGGKETQYF.

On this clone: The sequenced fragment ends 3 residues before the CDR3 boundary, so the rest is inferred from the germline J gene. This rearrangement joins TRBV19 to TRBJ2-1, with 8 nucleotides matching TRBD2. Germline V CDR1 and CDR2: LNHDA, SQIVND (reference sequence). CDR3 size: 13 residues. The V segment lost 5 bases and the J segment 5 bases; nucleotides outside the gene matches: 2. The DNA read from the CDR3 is TGTGCCAGTAGTCGGGGGGGTAACAATGAG. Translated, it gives CASSRGGNNE. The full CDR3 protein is CASSRGGNNEQFF.

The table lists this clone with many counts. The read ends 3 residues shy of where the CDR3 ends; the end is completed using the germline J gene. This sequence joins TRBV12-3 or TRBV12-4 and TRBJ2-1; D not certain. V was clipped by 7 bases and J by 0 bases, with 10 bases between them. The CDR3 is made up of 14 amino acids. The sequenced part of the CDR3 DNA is TGTGCCAGCATTCGTCTCAGCTCCTACAATGAG. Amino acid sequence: CASIRLSSYNE. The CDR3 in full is CASIRLSSYNEQFF.

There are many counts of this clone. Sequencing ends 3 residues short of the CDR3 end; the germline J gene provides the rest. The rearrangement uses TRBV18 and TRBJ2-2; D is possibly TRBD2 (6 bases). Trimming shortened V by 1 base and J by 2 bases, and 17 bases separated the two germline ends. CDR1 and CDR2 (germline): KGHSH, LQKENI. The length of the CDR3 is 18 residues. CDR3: CASSPLSMGGLNTGELFF. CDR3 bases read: TGTGCCAGCTCACCACTAAGCATGGGGGGACTCAACACCGGGGAG.

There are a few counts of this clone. CDR3 sequence: CASSDSDRNTEAFF. The CDR3 DNA, read in part, is TGTGCCAGCAGTGACTCAGACAGGAACACTGAA. V usage is TRBV6-4 and J usage is TRBJ1-1; a weak D match, TRBD1 (5 bases). The read halts 3 residues ahead of the CDR3 end, with the missing end drawn from the germline J gene. The germline V and J ends were trimmed by 0 bases and 1 base, with 6 bases remaining between them. The CDR3 covers 14 residues. Germline-derived CDR1 and CDR2 are MRHNA and SNTAGT.

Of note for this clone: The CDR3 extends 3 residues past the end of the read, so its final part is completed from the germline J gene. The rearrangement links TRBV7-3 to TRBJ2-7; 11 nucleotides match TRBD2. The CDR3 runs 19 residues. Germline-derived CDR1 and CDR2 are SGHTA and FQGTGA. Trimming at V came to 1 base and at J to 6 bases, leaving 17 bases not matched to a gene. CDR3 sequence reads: CASSLIARYRLAGGREQYF. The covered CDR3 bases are TGTGCCAGCAGCTTAATCGCGAGGTATAGGCTAGCGGGGGGCCGCGAG.

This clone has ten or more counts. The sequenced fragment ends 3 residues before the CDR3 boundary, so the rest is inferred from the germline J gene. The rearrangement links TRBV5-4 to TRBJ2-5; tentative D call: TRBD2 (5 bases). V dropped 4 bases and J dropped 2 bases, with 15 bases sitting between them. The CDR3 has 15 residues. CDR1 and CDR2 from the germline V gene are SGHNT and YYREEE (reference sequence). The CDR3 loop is CASSVLAGGQETQYF. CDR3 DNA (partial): TGTGCCAGCAGCGTGCTGGCGGGCGGGCAAGAGACC.

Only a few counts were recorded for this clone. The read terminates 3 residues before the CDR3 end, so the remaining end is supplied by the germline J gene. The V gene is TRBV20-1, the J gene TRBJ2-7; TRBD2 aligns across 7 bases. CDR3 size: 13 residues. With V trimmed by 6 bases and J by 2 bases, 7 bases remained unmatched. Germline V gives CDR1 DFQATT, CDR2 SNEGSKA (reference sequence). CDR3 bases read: TGCAGTGCACAGCGGGACGGAACCTACGAG. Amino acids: CSAQRDGTYE. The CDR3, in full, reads CSAQRDGTYEQYF.

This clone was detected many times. The CDR3 bases that were read are TGCAGCGGGAGAGACAGATCTGACACTGAA. Amino acids: CSGRDRSDTE. The CDR3 in its entirety is CSGRDRSDTEAFF. The V gene is TRBV29-1, the J gene TRBJ1-1, with D perhaps TRBD1 (5 bases). The read comes to an end 3 residues before the CDR3 does, leaving the germline J gene to fill in the end. The ends were cut back, 7 bases at V and 3 bases at J, with 15 bases in the middle. The CDR3 sequence is 13 residues long. Germline CDR1 and CDR2: SQVTM and ANQGSEA.

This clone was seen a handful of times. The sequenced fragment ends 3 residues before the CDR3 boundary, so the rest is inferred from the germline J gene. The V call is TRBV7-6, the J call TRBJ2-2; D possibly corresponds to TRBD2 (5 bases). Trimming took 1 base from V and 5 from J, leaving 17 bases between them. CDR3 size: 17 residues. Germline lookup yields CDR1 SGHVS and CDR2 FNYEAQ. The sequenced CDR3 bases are TGTGCCAGCAGCTTAGTCGAGCTAGCTTCGGCTACCGGGGAG. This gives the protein CASSLVELASATGE. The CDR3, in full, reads CASSLVELASATGELFF.

The part of the CDR3 DNA that was read is TGTGCCAGTAGGGGCACAACCGAAAAA. Encoded protein: CASRGTTEK. The whole CDR3 reads CASRGTTEKLFF. This chain joins TRBV19 and TRBJ1-4; D is unresolved. The CDR3 end falls 3 residues outside the read, so it is completed with the germline J gene. Trimming cost V 6 bases and J 8 bases, with 10 bases left between them. Germline V lookup: CDR1 LNHDA, CDR2 SQIVND (reference sequence). The CDR3 has 12 residues.

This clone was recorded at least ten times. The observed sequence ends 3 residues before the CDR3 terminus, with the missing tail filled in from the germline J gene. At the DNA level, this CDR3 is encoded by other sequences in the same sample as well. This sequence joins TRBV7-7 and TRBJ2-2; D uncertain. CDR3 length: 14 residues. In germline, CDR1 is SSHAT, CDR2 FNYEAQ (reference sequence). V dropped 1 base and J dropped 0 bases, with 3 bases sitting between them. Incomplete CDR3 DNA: TGTGCCAGCAGCTTAGACTCGAACACCGGGGAG. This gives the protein CASSLDSNTGE. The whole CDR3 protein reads CASSLDSNTGELFF.

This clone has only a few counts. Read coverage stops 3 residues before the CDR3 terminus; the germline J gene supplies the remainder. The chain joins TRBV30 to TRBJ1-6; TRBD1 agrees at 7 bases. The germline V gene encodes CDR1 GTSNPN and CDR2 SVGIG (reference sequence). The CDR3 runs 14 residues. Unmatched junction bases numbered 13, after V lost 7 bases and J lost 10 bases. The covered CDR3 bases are TGTGCCTTACAAAGGGACAGCATAACATCACCC. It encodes CALQRDSITSP. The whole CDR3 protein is CALQRDSITSPLHF.

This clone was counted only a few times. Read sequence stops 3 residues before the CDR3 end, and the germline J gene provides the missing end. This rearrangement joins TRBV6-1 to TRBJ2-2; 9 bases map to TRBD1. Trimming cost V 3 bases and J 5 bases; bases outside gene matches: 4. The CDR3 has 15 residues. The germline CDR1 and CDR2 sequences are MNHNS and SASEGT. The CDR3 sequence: CASSEGQGGTGELFF. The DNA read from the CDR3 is TGTGCCAGCAGTGAGGGACAGGGTGGGACCGGGGAG.

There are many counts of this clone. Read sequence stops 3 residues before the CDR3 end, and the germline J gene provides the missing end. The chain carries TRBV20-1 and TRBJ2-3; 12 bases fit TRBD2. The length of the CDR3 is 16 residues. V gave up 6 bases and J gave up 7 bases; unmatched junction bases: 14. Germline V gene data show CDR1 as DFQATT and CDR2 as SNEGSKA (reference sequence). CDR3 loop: CSAKDISSGGGYTQYF. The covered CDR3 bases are TGCAGTGCAAAAGATATCTCTAGCGGGGGGGGTTATACG.

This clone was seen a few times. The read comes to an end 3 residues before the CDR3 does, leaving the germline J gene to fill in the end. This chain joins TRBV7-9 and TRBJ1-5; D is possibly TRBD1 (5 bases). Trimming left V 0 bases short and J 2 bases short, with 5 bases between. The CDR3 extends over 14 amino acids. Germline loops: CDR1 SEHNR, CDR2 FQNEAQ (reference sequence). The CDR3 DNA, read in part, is TGTGCCAGCAGCTTAGCAGGGGGCAATCAGCCC. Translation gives CASSLAGGNQP. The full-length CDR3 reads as CASSLAGGNQPQHF.

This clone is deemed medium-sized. Incomplete CDR3 DNA: TGTGCCAGCAGCGTAGCGGTGGGGCCTGAG. This translates into CASSVAVGPE. The whole CDR3 sequence is CASSVAVGPEQFF. This chain joins TRBV9 and TRBJ2-1; D perhaps matches TRBD1 (5 bases). Read coverage stops 3 residues before the CDR3 terminus; the germline J gene supplies the remainder. CDR1 and CDR2 (germline): SGDLS, YYNGEE. CDR3 length equals 13 residues. V was pared by 0 bases and J by 9 bases, with 10 bases between. The complete variable domain, with remaining parts taken from reference TRBV9 and TRBJ2-1, reads DSGVTQTPKHLITATGQRVTLRCSPRSGDLSVYWYQQSLDQGLQFLIQYYNGEERAKGNILERFSAQQFPDLHSELNLSSLELGDSALYFCASSVAVGPEQFFGPGTRLTVL.

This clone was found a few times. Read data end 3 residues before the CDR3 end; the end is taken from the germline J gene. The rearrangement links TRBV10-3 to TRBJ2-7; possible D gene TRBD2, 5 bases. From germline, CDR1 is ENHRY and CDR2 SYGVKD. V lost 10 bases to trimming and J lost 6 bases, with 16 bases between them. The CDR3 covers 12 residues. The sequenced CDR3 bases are TGTGCCAGCGGGCCCTTACGGGGCGAG. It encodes CASGPLRGE. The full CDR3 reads CASGPLRGEQYF.

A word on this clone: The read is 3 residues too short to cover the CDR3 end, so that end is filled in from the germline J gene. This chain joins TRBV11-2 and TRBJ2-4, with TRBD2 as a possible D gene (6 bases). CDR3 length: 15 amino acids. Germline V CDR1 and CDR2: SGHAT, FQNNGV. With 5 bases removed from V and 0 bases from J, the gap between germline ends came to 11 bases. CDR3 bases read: TGTGCCAGCAGCGCTCCGGGACTAGCCAAAAACATT. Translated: CASSAPGLAKNI. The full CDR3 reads CASSAPGLAKNIQYF.

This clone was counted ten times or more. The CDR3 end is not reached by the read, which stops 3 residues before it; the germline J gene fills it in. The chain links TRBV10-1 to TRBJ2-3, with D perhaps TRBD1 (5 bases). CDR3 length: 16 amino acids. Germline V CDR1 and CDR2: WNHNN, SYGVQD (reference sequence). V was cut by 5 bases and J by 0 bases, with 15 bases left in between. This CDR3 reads CASSPAKGRSTDTQYF. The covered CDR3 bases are TGCGCCAGCAGTCCAGCTAAGGGGCGTAGCACAGATACG.

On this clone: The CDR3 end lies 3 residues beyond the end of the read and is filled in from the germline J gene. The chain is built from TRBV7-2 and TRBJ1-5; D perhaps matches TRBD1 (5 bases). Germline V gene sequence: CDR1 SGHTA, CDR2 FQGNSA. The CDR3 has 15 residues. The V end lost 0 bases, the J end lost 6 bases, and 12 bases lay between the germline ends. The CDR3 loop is CASSLAGGLGQPQHF. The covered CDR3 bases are TGTGCCAGCAGCTTAGCGGGGGGGTTGGGTCAGCCC.

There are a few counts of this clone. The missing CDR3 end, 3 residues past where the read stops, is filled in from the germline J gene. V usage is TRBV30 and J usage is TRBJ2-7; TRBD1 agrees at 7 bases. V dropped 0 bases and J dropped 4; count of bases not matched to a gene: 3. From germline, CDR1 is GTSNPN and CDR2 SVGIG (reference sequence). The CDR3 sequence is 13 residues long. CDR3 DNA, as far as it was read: TGTGCCTGGAGTGTAGGCAGGGGGTACGAG. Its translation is CAWSVGRGYE. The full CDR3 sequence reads CAWSVGRGYEQYF.

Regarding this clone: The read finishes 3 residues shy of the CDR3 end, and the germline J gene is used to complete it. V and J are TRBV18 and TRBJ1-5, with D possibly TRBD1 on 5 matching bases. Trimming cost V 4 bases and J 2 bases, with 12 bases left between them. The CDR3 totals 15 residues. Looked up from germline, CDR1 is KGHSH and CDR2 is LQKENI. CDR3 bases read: TGTGCCAGCTCACGTGGGGGGGAGGGCAATCAGCCC. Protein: CASSRGGEGNQP. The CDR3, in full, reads CASSRGGEGNQPQHF. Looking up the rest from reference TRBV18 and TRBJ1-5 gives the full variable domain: NAGVMQNPRHLVRRRGQEARLRCSPMKGHSHVYWYRQLPEEGLKFMVYLQKENIIDESGMPKERFSAEFPKEGPSILRIQQVVRGDSAAYFCASSRGGEGNQPQHFGDGTRLSIL.

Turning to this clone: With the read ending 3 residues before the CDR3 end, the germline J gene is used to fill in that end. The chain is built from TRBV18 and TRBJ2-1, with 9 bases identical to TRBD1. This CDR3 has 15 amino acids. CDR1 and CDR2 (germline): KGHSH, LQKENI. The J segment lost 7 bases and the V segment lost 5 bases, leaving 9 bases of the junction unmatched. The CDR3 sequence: CASSSITDRGNEQFF. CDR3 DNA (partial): TGTGCCAGCTCATCCATTACGGACAGGGGAAATGAG.

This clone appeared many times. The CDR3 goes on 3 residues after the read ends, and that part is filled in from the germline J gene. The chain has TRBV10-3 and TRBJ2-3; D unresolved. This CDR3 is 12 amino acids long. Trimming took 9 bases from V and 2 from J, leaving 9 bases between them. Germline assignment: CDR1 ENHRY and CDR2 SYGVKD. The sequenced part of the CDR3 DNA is TGTGCCATTGCGGAAGCCACAGATACG. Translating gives CAIAEATDT. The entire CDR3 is CAIAEATDTQYF.

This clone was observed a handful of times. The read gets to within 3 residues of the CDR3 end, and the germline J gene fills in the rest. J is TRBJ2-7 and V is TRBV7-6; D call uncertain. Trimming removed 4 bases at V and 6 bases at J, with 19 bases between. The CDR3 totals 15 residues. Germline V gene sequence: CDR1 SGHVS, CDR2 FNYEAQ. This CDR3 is CASSSPTGLIGEQYF. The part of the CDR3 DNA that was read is TGTGCCAGCAGCTCGCCCACCGGTCTGATTGGCGAG.

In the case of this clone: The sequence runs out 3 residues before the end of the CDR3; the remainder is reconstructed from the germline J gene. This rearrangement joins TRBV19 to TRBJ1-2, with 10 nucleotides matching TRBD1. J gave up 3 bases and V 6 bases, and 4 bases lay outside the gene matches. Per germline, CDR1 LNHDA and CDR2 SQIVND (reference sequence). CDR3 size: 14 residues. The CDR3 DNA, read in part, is TGTGCCAGTAGGACAGGGGGCGCGGACTATGGC. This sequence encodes CASRTGGADYG. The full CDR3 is CASRTGGADYGYTF.

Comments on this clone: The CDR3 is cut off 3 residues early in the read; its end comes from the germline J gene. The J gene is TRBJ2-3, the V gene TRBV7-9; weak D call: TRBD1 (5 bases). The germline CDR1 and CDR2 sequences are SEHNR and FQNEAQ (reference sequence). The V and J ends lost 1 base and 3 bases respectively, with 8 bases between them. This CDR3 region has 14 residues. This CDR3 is CASSLGRATDTQYF. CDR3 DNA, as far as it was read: TGTGCCAGCAGCTTAGGCAGGGCTACAGATACG.